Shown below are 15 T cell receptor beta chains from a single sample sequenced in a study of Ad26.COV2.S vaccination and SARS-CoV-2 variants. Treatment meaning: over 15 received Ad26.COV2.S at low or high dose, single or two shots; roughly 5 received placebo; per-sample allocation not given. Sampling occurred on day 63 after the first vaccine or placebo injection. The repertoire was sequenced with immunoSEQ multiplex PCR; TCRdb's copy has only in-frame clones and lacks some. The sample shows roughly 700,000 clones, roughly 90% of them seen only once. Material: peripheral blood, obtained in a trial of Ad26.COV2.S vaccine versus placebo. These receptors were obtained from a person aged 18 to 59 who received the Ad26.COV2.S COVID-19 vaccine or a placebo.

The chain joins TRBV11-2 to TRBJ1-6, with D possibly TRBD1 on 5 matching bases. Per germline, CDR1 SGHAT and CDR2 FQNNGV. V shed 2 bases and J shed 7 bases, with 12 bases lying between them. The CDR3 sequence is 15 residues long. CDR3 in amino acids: CASSLSGRNNSPLHF. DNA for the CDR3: TGTGCCAGCAGCTTATCGGGGCGGAACAATTCACCCCTCCACTTT.

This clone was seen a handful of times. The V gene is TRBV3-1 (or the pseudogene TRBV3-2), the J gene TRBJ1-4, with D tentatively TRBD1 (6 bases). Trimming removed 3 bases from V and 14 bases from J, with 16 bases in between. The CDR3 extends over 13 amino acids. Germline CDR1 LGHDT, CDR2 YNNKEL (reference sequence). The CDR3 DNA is TGTGCCAGCAGCCACGGGACACACCTATCCCTGTTTTTT. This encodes CASSHGTHLSLFF.

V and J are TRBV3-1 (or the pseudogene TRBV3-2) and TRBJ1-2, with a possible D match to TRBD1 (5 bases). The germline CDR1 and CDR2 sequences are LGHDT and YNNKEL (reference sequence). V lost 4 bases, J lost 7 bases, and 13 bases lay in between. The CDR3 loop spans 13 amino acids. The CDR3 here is CASSPRERGGYTF. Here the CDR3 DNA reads TGTGCCAGCAGCCCCAGGGAGCGGGGTGGCTACACCTTC.

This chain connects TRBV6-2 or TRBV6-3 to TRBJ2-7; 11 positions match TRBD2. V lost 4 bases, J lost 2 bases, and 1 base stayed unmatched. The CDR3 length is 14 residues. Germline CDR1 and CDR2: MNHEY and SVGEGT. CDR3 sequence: CASSLAGGPYEQYF. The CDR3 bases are TGTGCCAGCAGTTTAGCGGGAGGGCCCTACGAGCAGTACTTC.

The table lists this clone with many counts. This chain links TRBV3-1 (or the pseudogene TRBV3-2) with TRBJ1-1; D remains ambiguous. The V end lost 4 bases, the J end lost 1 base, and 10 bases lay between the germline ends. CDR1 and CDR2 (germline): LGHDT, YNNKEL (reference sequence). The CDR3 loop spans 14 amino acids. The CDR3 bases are TGTGCCAGCAGCCCCTGGGCCGGGAACACTGAAGCTTTCTTT. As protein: CASSPWAGNTEAFF.

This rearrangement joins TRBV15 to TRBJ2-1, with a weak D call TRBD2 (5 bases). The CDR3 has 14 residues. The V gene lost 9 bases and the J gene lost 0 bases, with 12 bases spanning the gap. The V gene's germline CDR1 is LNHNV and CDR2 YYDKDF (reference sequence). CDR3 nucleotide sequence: TGTGCCACGTCTAGCTCACTCTCCTACAATGAGCAGTTCTTC. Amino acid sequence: CATSSSLSYNEQFF.

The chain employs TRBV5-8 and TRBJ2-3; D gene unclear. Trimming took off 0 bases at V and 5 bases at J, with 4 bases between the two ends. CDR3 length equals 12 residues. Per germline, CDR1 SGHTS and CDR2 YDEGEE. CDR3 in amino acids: CASSLGRDTQYF. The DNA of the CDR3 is TGTGCCAGCAGCTTGGGGCGAGATACGCAGTATTTT.

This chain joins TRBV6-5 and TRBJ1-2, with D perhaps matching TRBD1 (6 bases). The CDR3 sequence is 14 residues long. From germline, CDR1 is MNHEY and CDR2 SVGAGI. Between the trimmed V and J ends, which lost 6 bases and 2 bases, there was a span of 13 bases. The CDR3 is CASRARGANYGYTF. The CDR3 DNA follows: TGTGCCAGCAGGGCCAGGGGCGCGAACTATGGCTACACCTTC.

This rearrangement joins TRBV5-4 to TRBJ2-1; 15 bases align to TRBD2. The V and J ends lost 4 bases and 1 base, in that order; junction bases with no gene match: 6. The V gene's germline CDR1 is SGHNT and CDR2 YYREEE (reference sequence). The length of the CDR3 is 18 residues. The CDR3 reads CASSKGLAGGVSYNEQFF. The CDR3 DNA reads TGTGCCAGCAGCAAGGGACTAGCGGGGGGAGTATCCTACAATGAGCAGTTCTTC.

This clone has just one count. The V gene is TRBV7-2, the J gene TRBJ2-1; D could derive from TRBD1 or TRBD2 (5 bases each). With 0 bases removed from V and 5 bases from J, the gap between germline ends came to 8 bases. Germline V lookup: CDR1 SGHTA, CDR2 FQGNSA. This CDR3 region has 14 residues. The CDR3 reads CASSLAGVNNEQFF. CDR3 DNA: TGTGCCAGCAGCTTAGCGGGGGTAAACAATGAGCAGTTCTTC.

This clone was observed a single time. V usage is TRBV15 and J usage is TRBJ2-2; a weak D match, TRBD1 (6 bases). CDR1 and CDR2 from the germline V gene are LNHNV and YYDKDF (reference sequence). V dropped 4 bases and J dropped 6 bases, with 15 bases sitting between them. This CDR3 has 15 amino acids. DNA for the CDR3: TGTGCCACCAGCACAAACACAGGGAGTCCCGGGGAGCTGTTTTTT. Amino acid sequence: CATSTNTGSPGELFF.

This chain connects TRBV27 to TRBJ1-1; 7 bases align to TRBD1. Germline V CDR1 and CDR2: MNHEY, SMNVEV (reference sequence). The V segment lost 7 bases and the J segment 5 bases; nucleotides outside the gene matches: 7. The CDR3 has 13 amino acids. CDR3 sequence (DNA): TGTGCCAGCAAGTGGTCAGGGGGTACTGAAGCTTTCTTT. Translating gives CASKWSGGTEAFF.

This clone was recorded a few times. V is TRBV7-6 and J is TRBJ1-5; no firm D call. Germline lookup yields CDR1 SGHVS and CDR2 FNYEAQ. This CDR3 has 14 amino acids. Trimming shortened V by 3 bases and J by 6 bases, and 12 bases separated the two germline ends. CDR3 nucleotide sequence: TGTGCCAGCAGCTTCTCAAACGCGGGTCAGCCCCAGCATTTT. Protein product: CASSFSNAGQPQHF.

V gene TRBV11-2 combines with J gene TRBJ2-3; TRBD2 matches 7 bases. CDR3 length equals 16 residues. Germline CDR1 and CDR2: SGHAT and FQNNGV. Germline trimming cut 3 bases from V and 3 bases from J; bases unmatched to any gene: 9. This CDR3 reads CASSLGGGQSTDTQYF. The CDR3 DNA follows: TGTGCCAGCAGCTTGGGGGGAGGGCAGAGTACAGATACGCAGTATTTT.

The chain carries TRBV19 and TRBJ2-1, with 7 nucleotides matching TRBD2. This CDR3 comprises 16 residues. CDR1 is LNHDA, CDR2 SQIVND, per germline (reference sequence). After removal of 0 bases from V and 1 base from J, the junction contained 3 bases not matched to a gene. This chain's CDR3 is CASSIEPAGSYNEQFF. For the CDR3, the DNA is TGTGCCAGTAGTATAGAACCAGCGGGGTCCTACAATGAGCAGTTCTTC.